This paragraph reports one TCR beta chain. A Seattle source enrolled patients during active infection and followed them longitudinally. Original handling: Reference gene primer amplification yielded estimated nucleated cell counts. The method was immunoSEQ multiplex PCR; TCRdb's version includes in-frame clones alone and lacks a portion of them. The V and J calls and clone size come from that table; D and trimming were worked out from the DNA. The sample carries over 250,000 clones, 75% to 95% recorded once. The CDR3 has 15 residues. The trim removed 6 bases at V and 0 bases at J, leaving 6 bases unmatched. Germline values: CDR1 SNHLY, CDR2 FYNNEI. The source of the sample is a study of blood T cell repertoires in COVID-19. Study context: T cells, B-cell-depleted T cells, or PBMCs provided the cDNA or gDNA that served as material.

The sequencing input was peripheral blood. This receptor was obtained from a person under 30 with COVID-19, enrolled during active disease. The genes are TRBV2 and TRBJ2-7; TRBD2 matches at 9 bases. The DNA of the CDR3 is TGTGCCAGCAGGCCGACTAGCGGAACCTCCTACGAGCAGTACTTC. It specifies CASRPTSGTSYEQYF.